These 14 T cell receptor beta chains share one sample of origin, sequenced in a study of CD8+ T cells in alopecia areata. In each case, RNA was isolated and then reverse transcribed into cDNA as the sequencing template. Data came from immunoSEQ multiplex PCR; TCRdb stores just in-frame clones and leaves some out. Here the sample spans fewer than 250,000 clones, less than 45% being singletons. Documented treatment: oral pan-JAK inhibitor, 5-10 mg twice daily. The specimen was CD4+ T cells sorted from blood, collected at approximately week 39, from a patient treated with tofacitinib. These receptors came from a human donor with alopecia areata.

This clone was counted ten times or more. CDR3 in amino acids: CAISEGRGRAGANVLTF. CDR3 DNA sequence: TGTGCCATCAGTGAAGGACGGGGAAGGGCTGGGGCCAACGTCCTGACTTTC. The chain couples TRBV10-3 to TRBJ2-6; D may be TRBD2 (5 bases). The CDR3 runs 17 residues. V was shortened by 3 bases and J by 2 bases, with 14 bases between the two germline ends. Germline values: CDR1 ENHRY, CDR2 SYGVKD.

The V and J genes are TRBV5-1 and TRBJ2-5, with D perhaps matching TRBD2 (5 bases). CDR1 is SGHRS and CDR2 is YFSETQ in the germline V gene. CDR3 length equals 17 residues. V lost 2 bases to trimming and J lost 0 bases, with 17 bases between them. The CDR3: CASSFGINNRNQETQYF. CDR3 in DNA: TGCGCCAGCAGCTTCGGGATCAATAATCGTAACCAAGAGACCCAGTACTTC.

A remark on this clone: At one of its ends the junction is not consistent with the germline gene, which may arise from a read error. The chain links TRBV25-1 to TRBJ2-7; TRBD1 agrees at 9 bases. The length of the CDR3 is 12 residues. Germline CDR1 reads MGHDK; CDR2 reads SYGVNS. CDR3 sequence reads: CASSEAGQGWNF. CDR3 DNA sequence: TGTGCCAGCAGTGAAGCGGGACAGGGATGGAACTTC.

This chain joins TRBV9 and TRBJ2-5; 7 bases match TRBD1. The V gene's germline CDR1 is SGDLS and CDR2 YYNGEE. This CDR3 is 15 amino acids long. The J segment lost 3 bases and the V segment lost 4 bases, leaving 9 bases of the junction unmatched. CDR3 in amino acids: CASSPHRGEKETQYF. DNA for the CDR3: TGTGCCAGCAGCCCACACAGGGGCGAGAAAGAGACCCAGTACTTC.

This clone showed up just a few times. The chain recombines TRBV2 with TRBJ2-1; 7 bases agree with TRBD1. Trimming cost V 3 bases and J 13 bases; bases outside gene matches: 9. CDR1 SNHLY and CDR2 FYNNEI come from the germline V gene. CDR3 size: 13 residues. CDR3 region: CASSDDRAKRQFF. CDR3 nucleotides: TGTGCCAGCAGTGACGACAGGGCCAAGCGTCAGTTCTTC. Looking up the rest from reference TRBV2 and TRBJ2-1 gives the full variable domain: EPEVTQTPSHQVTQMGQEVILRCVPISNHLYFYWYRQILGQKVEFLVSFYNNEISEKSEIFDDQFSVERPDGSNFTLKIRSTKLEDSAMYFCASSDDRAKRQFFGPGTRLTVL.

The CDR3 protein is CASSSTSDEQFF. Written as DNA, the CDR3 is TGTGCCAGCAGTTCCACCTCCGATGAGCAGTTCTTC. The chain recombines TRBV28 with TRBJ2-1; D is undetermined. The CDR3 sequence is 12 residues long. Germline assignment: CDR1 MDHEN and CDR2 SYDVKM. The germline V and J ends were trimmed by 4 bases and 8 bases, with 9 bases remaining between them.

The CDR3 here is CASSDLAASTDTQYF. The CDR3 bases are TGTGCCAGCAGTGACCTAGCGGCTAGCACAGATACGCAGTATTTT. This rearrangement joins TRBV2 to TRBJ2-3, with 7 bases matching TRBD2. The CDR3 spans 15 residues. Looked up from germline, CDR1 is SNHLY and CDR2 is FYNNEI. Losses at the gene ends were 3 bases for V and 0 bases for J; bases not matched to a gene: 3.

CDR3: CATRQENNEQFF. The CDR3 coding sequence is TGTGCCACCCGACAGGAGAACAATGAGCAGTTCTTC. This chain joins TRBV6-5 and TRBJ2-1, with a weak D call TRBD1 (6 bases). Trimming shortened V by 10 bases and J by 5 bases, and 12 bases separated the two germline ends. This CDR3 contains 12 residues. Per germline, CDR1 MNHEY and CDR2 SVGAGI.

With regard to this clone: Other DNA sequences in the sample encode the same CDR3. J is TRBJ2-2 and V is TRBV4-2, with D tentatively TRBD1 or TRBD2 (5 bases each). The CDR3 is made up of 15 amino acids. Deletions cut 1 base from V and 2 bases from J, with 8 bases between. The germline V gene encodes CDR1 LGHNA and CDR2 YNFKEQ. The CDR3 here is CASSQAGLNTGELFF. CDR3 DNA sequence: TGTGCCAGCAGCCAAGCGGGGCTTAACACCGGGGAGCTGTTTTTT.

The table lists this clone with a few counts. The chain employs TRBV6-1 and TRBJ2-3, with a possible D match to TRBD1 (5 bases). The CDR3 extends over 13 amino acids. Germline V CDR1 and CDR2: MNHNS, SASEGT. V lost 6 bases and J 8 bases, leaving 15 bases between the germline ends. DNA for the CDR3: TGTGCCAGCAGCAACCCCCCGCAGGGTACGCAGTATTTT. It encodes CASSNPPQGTQYF.

The chain joins TRBV27 to TRBJ2-6; D may correspond to TRBD1 or TRBD2 (5 bases each). V shed 7 bases and J shed 0 bases, with 10 bases lying between them. From germline, CDR1 is MNHEY and CDR2 SMNVEV (reference sequence). The CDR3 sequence is 15 residues long. The CDR3 sequence: CASTKGTSGANVLTF. The DNA for the CDR3 is TGTGCCAGCACCAAAGGGACCTCTGGGGCCAACGTCCTGACTTTC.

The chain carries TRBV29-1 and TRBJ1-4; D is uncertain. V lost 3 bases and J lost 3, with 8 bases in between. The CDR3 length is 13 residues. CDR1 is SQVTM and CDR2 is ANQGSEA in the germline V gene. The CDR3 protein is CSVEDGPNEKLFF. In nucleotides, the CDR3 is TGCAGCGTTGAGGACGGACCTAATGAAAAACTGTTTTTT. Complete variable domain (other parts from reference TRBV29-1 and TRBJ1-4): SAVISQKPSRDICQRGTSLTIQCQVDSQVTMMFWYRQQPGQSLTLIATANQGSEATYESGFVIDKFPISRPNLTFSTLTVSNMSPEDSSIYLCSVEDGPNEKLFFGSGTQLSVL.

The chain joins TRBV20-1 to TRBJ2-1, with 7 positions matching TRBD2. The CDR3 runs to 11 residues. V gave up 5 bases and J gave up 15 bases; unmatched junction bases: 10. Germline V CDR1 and CDR2: DFQATT, SNEGSKA (reference sequence). The CDR3 protein is CSAPSAGDRFF. CDR3 bases: TGCAGTGCTCCCTCGGCGGGAGATCGGTTCTTC.

The V and J genes are TRBV5-4 and TRBJ2-2; the match to TRBD2 covers 12 bases. Germline lookup yields CDR1 SGHNT and CDR2 YYREEE (reference sequence). This CDR3 contains 18 residues. V lost 3 bases, J lost 0 bases, and 6 bases stayed unmatched. The CDR3 bases are TGTGCCAGCAGCTCGACTGGACTAGCGGGGCCGAACACCGGGGAGCTGTTTTTT. Its translation: CASSSTGLAGPNTGELFF.